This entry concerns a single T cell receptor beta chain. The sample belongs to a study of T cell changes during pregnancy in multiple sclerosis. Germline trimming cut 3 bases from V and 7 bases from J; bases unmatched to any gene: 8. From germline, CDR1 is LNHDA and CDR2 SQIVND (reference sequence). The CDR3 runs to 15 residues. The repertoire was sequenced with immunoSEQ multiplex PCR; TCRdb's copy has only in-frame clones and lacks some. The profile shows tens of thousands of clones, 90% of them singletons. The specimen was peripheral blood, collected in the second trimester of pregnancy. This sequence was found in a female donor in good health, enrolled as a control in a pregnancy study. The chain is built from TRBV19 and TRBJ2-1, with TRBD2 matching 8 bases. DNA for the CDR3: TGTGCCAGTAGTATTAGCGGGGACCTTAGTAATGAGCAGTTCTTC. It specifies CASSISGDLSNEQFF.